Described below is a single T cell receptor (beta chain) sequence and its context. The sample belongs to a study of identical twins. TCRdb processed the 5' RACE reads anew with MiXCR; each CDR3 protein has one entry. The sample consists of around 370,000 distinct CDR3 sequences, approximately 9.1% of them appearing once. The source of this sequence is a woman aged 45-59 years in good health. The sequencing input was naive T cells sorted from blood.

The CDR3 region is CASSQIGGRSANLSETQYF. As DNA, the CDR3 is TGCGCCAGCAGCCAAATCGGAGGCAGGAGCGCGAACCTTTCGGAGACCCAGTACTTC. The chain employs TRBV4-1 and TRBJ2-5, with a tentative D call TRBD2 (5 bases). The CDR3 runs to 19 residues. Between the trimmed V and J ends, which lost 2 bases and 5 bases, there was a span of 27 bases. Germline V gives CDR1 MGHRA, CDR2 YSYEKL.